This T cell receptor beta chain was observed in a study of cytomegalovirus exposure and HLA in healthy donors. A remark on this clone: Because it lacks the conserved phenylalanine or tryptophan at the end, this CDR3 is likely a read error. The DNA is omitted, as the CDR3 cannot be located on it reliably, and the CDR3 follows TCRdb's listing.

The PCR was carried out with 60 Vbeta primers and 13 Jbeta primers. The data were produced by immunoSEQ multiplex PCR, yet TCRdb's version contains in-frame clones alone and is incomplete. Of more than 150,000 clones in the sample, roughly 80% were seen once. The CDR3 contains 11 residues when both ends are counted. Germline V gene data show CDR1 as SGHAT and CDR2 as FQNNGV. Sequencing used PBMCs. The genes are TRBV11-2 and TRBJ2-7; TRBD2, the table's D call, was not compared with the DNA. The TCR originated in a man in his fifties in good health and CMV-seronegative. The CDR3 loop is CASSLGPGLRY.